These T cell receptor beta chains were read from a single sample in a study of blood T cell repertoires in COVID-19. The assay was immunoSEQ multiplex PCR, and TCRdb's table has in-frame clones only and misses some. The sample lists more than 95,000 clones, 85% to 90% occurring once. The sequencing sample was made of peripheral blood. The receptors come from a human donor in a cohort sampled during active COVID-19. The CDR3 runs from the conserved cysteine through the conserved F or W. Fields, in order: clone size, V gene, J gene, D gene, CDR3 DNA, CDR3 protein. D genes are given only for firm matches. Size tells how often a clone was seen (once, few, many) or the class of an expanded clone, and some rows leave it out.

.,TRBV5-4,TRBJ2-3,.,TGTGCCAGCAGTCGGCCTTATAGGACTTTTAGCGGCACAGATACGCAGTATTTT,CASSRPYRTFSGTDTQYF
.,TRBV3-1/TRBV3-2,TRBJ2-4,TRBD1,TGTGCCAGCGGACCGGGACAGGGTTTTCAGTACTTC,CASGPGQGFQYF
.,TRBV18,TRBJ1-1,.,TGTGCCAGCTCCAACCAGGAGAACACTGAAGCTTTCTTT,CASSNQENTEAFF
.,TRBV9,TRBJ2-1,TRBD2,TGTGCCAGCAGCGTTAACCCCGGGGGGAATGAGCAGTTCTTC,CASSVNPGGNEQFF
.,TRBV5-6,TRBJ2-7,.,TGTGCCAGCAGCTTACCGGGACTGGTCTCTCTTGGCTACGAGCAGTACTTC,CASSLPGLVSLGYEQYF
.,TRBV15,TRBJ2-7,TRBD2,TGTGCCACCAGGCGGGAGCATACCTACGAGCAGTACTTC,CATRREHTYEQYF
.,TRBV10-3,TRBJ2-7,.,TGTGCCATCAGTGAGATTGGCAGGGCCTCCTCCTACGAGCAGTACTTC,CAISEIGRASSYEQYF
.,TRBV7-8,TRBJ2-1,TRBD1,TGTGCCAGCAGCCTGGCGGGTGCAGGGGGTATCTATGAGCAGTTCTTC,CASSLAGAGGIYEQFF
few,TRBV19,TRBJ1-1,.,TGTGCCAGTAGTAGTCTCGGACAGCCAACATCTGAAGCTTTCTTT,CASSSLGQPTSEAFF
.,TRBV10-3,TRBJ2-5,TRBD2,TGTGCCATCGCCGCGGGGGGGTCCGAGACCCAGTACTTC,CAIAAGGSETQYF
.,TRBV7-2,TRBJ1-5,.,TGTGCCAGCAGCCCAGGGGCCAGCAATCAGCCCCAGCATTTT,CASSPGASNQPQHF
.,TRBV19,TRBJ2-4,.,TGTGCCAGTAGTGCGGTCAAAAACATTCAGTACTTC,CASSAVKNIQYF
.,TRBV28,TRBJ1-3,.,TGTGCCAGCAATAAGTACCCTTCCCGGGGTACGGGAAACACCATATATTTT,CASNKYPSRGTGNTIYF
.,TRBV9,TRBJ2-3,TRBD2,TGTGCCAGCAGCCGGGGGGGGGCCCCTAGCACAGATACGCAGTATTTT,CASSRGGAPSTDTQYF
.,TRBV29-1,TRBJ1-1,.,TGCAGCGTTGAAGATGGGCAGGTATACACTGAAGCTTTCTTT,CSVEDGQVYTEAFF
.,TRBV9,TRBJ2-7,.,TGTGCCAGCAGCGTAGGAGGCTCCTACGAGCAGTACTTC,CASSVGGSYEQYF
.,TRBV6-6,TRBJ2-7,.,TGTGCCAGCAGTTTCCGCCGGGACTACGAGCAGTACTTC,CASSFRRDYEQYF
once,TRBV2,TRBJ2-7,TRBD2,TGTGCCAGCAGTGCTGGCAGGGCGGGACTAGCGTACTCCTACGAGCAGTACTTC,CASSAGRAGLAYSYEQYF
.,TRBV20-1,TRBJ2-7,.,TGCAGTGCTAGTTTTAGCGGCTACGAGCAGTACTTC,CSASFSGYEQYF
.,TRBV16,TRBJ1-2,.,TGTGCCAGCAGCCAATTAACAGGGAGTAGAGAAGGCTACACCTTC,CASSQLTGSREGYTF
.,TRBV15,TRBJ1-1,.,TGTGCCACCAGCAGCAGGGGCGACTACACTGAAGCTTTCTTT,CATSSRGDYTEAFF
.,TRBV28,TRBJ2-7,.,TGTGCCAGCAGTTCCGGGGACTCCTACGAGCAGTACTTC,CASSSGDSYEQYF
once,TRBV7-2,TRBJ2-5,.,TGTGCCAGCAGCTTAGCGTCCCGCCGGGAGACCCAGTACTTC,CASSLASRRETQYF
.,TRBV10-2,TRBJ1-2,.,TGCGCCAGCAGTGAGTCGACTTATGGCTACACCTTC,CASSESTYGYTF
.,TRBV4-2,TRBJ2-1,TRBD2,TGTGCCAGCAGCCAAGATCACGGGGGGGCCGGCGAGCAGTTCTTC,CASSQDHGGAGEQFF
.,TRBV28,TRBJ2-7,TRBD2,TGTGCCAGCAGTTACGGGACTAGCGGTCAGTACTTC,CASSYGTSGQYF
.,TRBV7-3,TRBJ1-3,.,TGTGCCAGCAGCCAAACAGGGCCTGGAAACACCATATATTTT,CASSQTGPGNTIYF
.,TRBV24-1,TRBJ1-1,.,TGTGCCCCCAGTTGGCCCCAGGGGAACACTGAAGCTTTCTTT,CAPSWPQGNTEAFF
.,TRBV21-1,TRBJ2-7,.,TGTGCCAGCAGCAAAGAAGGAGGGCGCAGCTCCGAGCAGTACTTC,CASSKEGGRSSEQYF
.,TRBV4-2,TRBJ2-2,.,TGTGCCAGCAGCCAAGATGTGAGTCTAGTCGGGGAGCTGTTTTTT,CASSQDVSLVGELFF
few,TRBV19,TRBJ1-2,.,TGTGCCAGTACGGGGGGGACCACGTATGGCTACACCTTC,CASTGGTTYGYTF
.,TRBV5-1,TRBJ2-7,.,TGCGCCAGCAGCAGGGCCACGAGGAGGGAGCAGTACTTC,CASSRATRREQYF
.,TRBV28,TRBJ1-2,.,TGTGCCAGCAGTACGGGACTCAAATATGGCTACACCTTC,CASSTGLKYGYTF
.,TRBV28,TRBJ2-5,TRBD1,TGTGCCAGCAGTCCCGGGACAGACCAAGAGACCCAGTACTTC,CASSPGTDQETQYF
.,TRBV30,TRBJ2-7,.,TGTGCCTGGGCACATTCCTACGAGCAGTACTTC,CAWAHSYEQYF
.,TRBV3-1/TRBV3-2,TRBJ2-3,TRBD2,TGTGCCAGCACGAGGACTAGCGGTCTAGATACGCAGTATTTT,CASTRTSGLDTQYF
.,TRBV10-3,TRBJ2-7,TRBD1,TGTGCCATCAGTGAGTCGAAGACAGGGGGCCTCTTC,CAISESKTGGLF
.,TRBV7-9,TRBJ1-4,.,TGTGCCAGCAGCTCTAACACAGGATCCGCAAATGAAAAACTGTTTTTT,CASSSNTGSANEKLFF
.,TRBV28,TRBJ2-1,TRBD1,TGTGCCAGCAGTAAGCCGGGACAGACTAATGAGCAGTTCTTC,CASSKPGQTNEQFF